These 32 T cell receptor beta chains originate from one sample sequenced in a study of spatial heterogeneity in lung cancer. This sample's time point: sample taken at primary tumor resection. TCRdb recomputed calls from the 5' RACE reads with MiXCR, one row per CDR3 protein. The sample lists roughly 10,000 distinct CDR3 sequences, around 6% occurring once. The sample consisted of PBMCs, taken at surgery. These receptors were collected from a male donor with early-stage non-small cell lung cancer.

This clonotype was recorded many times. V and J are TRBV6-1 and TRBJ1-1; 7 nucleotides agree with TRBD1. Trimming cost V 6 bases and J 3 bases; bases outside gene matches: 4. The V gene's germline CDR1 is MNHNS and CDR2 SASEGT. This CDR3 is built from 13 residues. CDR3 in amino acids: CASSWDRDTEAFF. Written as DNA, the CDR3 is TGTGCCAGCAGCTGGGACAGAGACACTGAAGCTTTCTTT.

The chain carries TRBV4-2 and TRBJ1-4, with a tentative D call TRBD1 (5 bases). There are 14 residues in the CDR3. Germline V lookup: CDR1 LGHNA, CDR2 YNFKEQ. Between the trimmed V and J ends, which lost 2 bases and 8 bases, there was a span of 12 bases. CDR3 region: CASSQPQGGEKLFF. The CDR3, as DNA: TGTGCCAGCAGCCAACCCCAGGGCGGAGAAAAACTGTTTTTT.

This clonotype appeared many times. CDR3 region: CASSRLAGRTDTQYF. The CDR3 region has the DNA TGTGCCAGCAGCCGGCTAGCGGGACGCACAGATACGCAGTATTTT. J is TRBJ2-3 and V is TRBV3-1; 9 bases are a match to TRBD2. CDR1 is LGHDT and CDR2 is YNNKEL in the germline V gene (reference sequence). The CDR3 consists of 15 residues. Losses at the gene ends were 4 bases for V and 1 base for J; bases not matched to a gene: 3.

The chain recombines TRBV7-8 with TRBJ2-7, with 7 bases identical to TRBD1. Germline assignment: CDR1 SGHVS and CDR2 FQNEAQ. The CDR3 extends over 14 amino acids. V dropped 3 bases and J dropped 4; count of bases not matched to a gene: 6. CDR3: CASSLDRRSYEQYF. The DNA of the CDR3 is TGTGCCAGCAGCTTGGACAGGCGATCATACGAGCAGTACTTC.

Ten or more counts support this clonotype. The V and J genes are TRBV19 and TRBJ1-1, with D maybe TRBD1 (5 bases). Germline V gives CDR1 LNHDA, CDR2 SQIVND (reference sequence). V lost 4 bases and J 5 bases, leaving 20 bases between the germline ends. This CDR3 contains 16 residues. The CDR3 region has the DNA TGTGCCAGTAGTACGACGCCCCCGGGGACTCGGACTGAAGCTTTCTTT. Its translation: CASSTTPPGTRTEAFF.

This clonotype is categorized as medium-sized. The chain employs TRBV29-1 and TRBJ2-1, with TRBD1 matching 9 bases. The V gene end was trimmed by 5 bases and the J gene end by 8 bases; junction bases not matched to a gene: 10. Germline V gene lookup returns CDR1 SQVTM and CDR2 ANQGSEA. This CDR3 is built from 14 residues. Here the CDR3 reads CSVTRDRVGDEQFF. The CDR3 DNA sequence: TGCAGCGTTACCCGGGACAGGGTGGGGGATGAGCAGTTCTTC.

CDR3 bases: TGCAGTGCTAGAGGGACAGGGGGCGCTTCACCCCTCCACTTT. It specifies CSARGTGGASPLHF. The gene calls are TRBV20-1 and TRBJ1-6; 11 nucleotides match TRBD1. V gave up 1 base and J gave up 9 bases; unmatched junction bases: 2. This CDR3 comprises 14 residues. In germline, CDR1 is DFQATT, CDR2 SNEGSKA (reference sequence).

This clonotype was seen at least ten times. The V and J genes are TRBV4-1 and TRBJ1-5, with 7 bases fitting TRBD1. The CDR3 extends over 16 amino acids. Trimming took 2 bases from V and 3 from J; bases not matched to a gene: 7. The germline V gene has CDR1 MGHRA and CDR2 YSYEKL. The CDR3 sequence is CASSQMSGQPNQPQHF. CDR3 DNA sequence: TGCGCCAGCAGCCAAATGTCGGGACAGCCCAATCAGCCCCAGCATTTT.

This clonotype was observed a few times. The chain couples TRBV5-5 to TRBJ2-5; D is possibly TRBD1 (6 bases). The CDR3 is 13 amino acids. Germline V gene sequence: CDR1 SGHKS, CDR2 YYEKEE (reference sequence). V lost 0 bases and J lost 7, with 10 bases in between. CDR3 amino acids: CASSLDRERTQYF. The CDR3 nucleotides are TGTGCCAGCAGCTTGGACAGGGAGAGGACCCAGTACTTC.

This clonotype was seen only a few times. The chain combines TRBV29-1 with TRBJ1-2; 12 nucleotides line up with TRBD1. With 3 bases clipped from V and 3 bases from J, the junction kept 11 bases outside the gene matches. From germline, CDR1 is SQVTM and CDR2 ANQGSEA. CDR3 size: 17 residues. The CDR3 coding sequence is TGCAGCGTTGAGTCGCGCCCGGGACAGGGGGCCGACTATGGCTACACCTTC. This translates into CSVESRPGQGADYGYTF. The full variable domain, rest sourced from reference TRBV29-1 and TRBJ1-2, is SAVISQKPSRDICQRGTSLTIQCQVDSQVTMMFWYRQQPGQSLTLIATANQGSEATYESGFVIDKFPISRPNLTFSTLTVSNMSPEDSSIYLCSVESRPGQGADYGYTFGSGTRLTVV.

This clonotype was seen more than once but under ten times. V usage is TRBV27 and J usage is TRBJ2-1; no clear D. V shed 9 bases and J shed 6 bases, with 6 bases lying between them. The germline CDR1 and CDR2 sequences are MNHEY and SMNVEV (reference sequence). This CDR3 region has 10 residues. CDR3 bases: TGTGCCAGAAACAGCAATGAGCAGTTCTTC. Amino acid sequence: CARNSNEQFF.

This clonotype was recorded at least ten times. The genes are TRBV27 and TRBJ1-4; D perhaps matches TRBD1 (5 bases). From germline, CDR1 is MNHEY and CDR2 SMNVEV (reference sequence). Trimming took 3 bases from V and 8 from J, leaving 16 bases between them. This CDR3 is 15 amino acids long. CDR3 sequence: CASSFSGGKDEKLFF. CDR3 DNA: TGTGCCAGCAGTTTTTCGGGGGGGAAGGACGAAAAACTGTTTTTT.

By sample fraction, this clonotype is medium-sized. J is TRBJ1-1 and V is TRBV6-2 or TRBV6-3; D is possibly TRBD1 (6 bases). This CDR3 region has 13 residues. Germline assignment: CDR1 MNHEY and CDR2 SVGEGT. Trimming removed 4 bases from V and 0 bases from J, with 6 bases in between. Here the CDR3 reads CASSWTVNTEAFF. CDR3 DNA sequence: TGTGCCAGCAGTTGGACAGTGAACACTGAAGCTTTCTTT.

For the CDR3, the DNA is TGTGCCAGCAGACAGGGGAGGGGCACAGATACGCAGTATTTT. Its translation: CASRQGRGTDTQYF. The J gene is TRBJ2-3, the V gene TRBV2; D tentatively fits TRBD1 or TRBD2 (7 bases each). Germline V gives CDR1 SNHLY, CDR2 FYNNEI. The CDR3 is made up of 14 amino acids. The V and J ends lost 6 bases and 1 base respectively, with 11 bases between them.

This clonotype was recorded many times. The rearrangement joins TRBV28 to TRBJ2-1, with a tentative D call TRBD1 (6 bases). V was trimmed by 3 bases and J by 2 bases, leaving 14 bases between them. This CDR3 region has 16 residues. Per the germline V gene, CDR1 is MDHEN and CDR2 is SYDVKM. In DNA form, the CDR3 reads TGTGCCAGCAGTTTGCCCTTGACAGGACCCTACAATGAGCAGTTCTTC. Its protein is CASSLPLTGPYNEQFF.

In this sample, this clonotype is medium-sized. The rearrangement links TRBV29-1 to TRBJ2-3, with D possibly matching TRBD2 (5 bases). V dropped 0 bases and J dropped 4 bases, with 8 bases sitting between them. The CDR3 runs to 13 residues. Germline V gene lookup returns CDR1 SQVTM and CDR2 ANQGSEA. The CDR3 coding sequence is TGCAGCGTTGAAGAGGGGAGCGCAGATACGCAGTATTTT. It yields the protein CSVEEGSADTQYF.

This clonotype was seen at least ten times. J is TRBJ2-2 and V is TRBV28; D possibly uses TRBD1 or TRBD2 (5 bases each). This CDR3 contains 17 residues. The germline V gene has CDR1 MDHEN and CDR2 SYDVKM. V was clipped by 5 bases and J by 5 bases, with 21 bases between them. This chain's CDR3 is CASSLGNTPGPTGELFF. The DNA for the CDR3 is TGTGCCAGCAGTCTTGGGAACACCCCGGGACCTACCGGGGAGCTGTTTTTT.

The V gene is TRBV7-9, the J gene TRBJ2-1; 11 nucleotides agree with TRBD2. V lost 5 bases to trimming and J lost 2 bases; unmatched junction nucleotides: 14. Germline V lookup: CDR1 SEHNR, CDR2 FQNEAQ (reference sequence). The CDR3 extends over 19 amino acids. The CDR3 DNA reads as TGTGCCAGCAGCGATTCAAAGACTAGCGGGATAGGGGCCTACAATGAGCAGTTCTTC. Amino acids: CASSDSKTSGIGAYNEQFF.

As regards this clonotype: A read error may produce the germline difference seen at one junction end. The V gene is TRBV6-6, the J gene TRBJ2-7; TRBD1 matches at 9 bases. The CDR3 has 16 amino acids. Germline loops: CDR1 MNHNY, CDR2 SVGAGI (reference sequence). The DNA of the CDR3 is TGTGTCAGCAGTTCCCCCCGACAGGGGGGGACCTACGAGCAGTACTTC. Protein: CVSSSPRQGGTYEQYF.

There are many counts of this clonotype. The chain combines TRBV28 with TRBJ2-3; TRBD2 is a possible D gene (5 bases). CDR3 size: 12 residues. Germline V gene data show CDR1 as MDHEN and CDR2 as SYDVKM. V lost 3 bases, J lost 8 bases, and 9 bases lay in between. The CDR3 DNA reads as TGTGCCAGCAGTTTTGTTGGGAGTACGCAGTATTTT. It specifies CASSFVGSTQYF.

This chain links TRBV12-3 or TRBV12-4 with TRBJ2-1, with D maybe TRBD1 (6 bases). The germline V and J ends were trimmed by 6 bases and 10 bases, with 22 bases remaining between them. The CDR3 consists of 15 residues. In DNA form, the CDR3 reads TGTGCCAGCAGCCAGGGGTCTAACGCGGAAATGGAGCAGTTCTTC. This gives the protein CASSQGSNAEMEQFF.

This chain joins TRBV18 and TRBJ2-2, with 8 bases aligning to TRBD1. There are 15 residues in the CDR3. The germline V gene has CDR1 KGHSH and CDR2 LQKENI. The V gene end was trimmed by 3 bases and the J gene end by 6 bases; junction bases not matched to a gene: 6. The CDR3 DNA reads as TGTGCCAGCTCACCTCCGGGACAGGTATCCGGGGAGCTGTTTTTT. The encoded protein is CASSPPGQVSGELFF.

This clonotype appeared a few times. The V gene is TRBV12-3 or TRBV12-4, the J gene TRBJ2-5; D is unclear. CDR3 length: 15 amino acids. Trimming left V 5 bases short and J 1 base short, with 14 bases between. CDR3 in DNA: TGTGCCAGCAGTCAACTGGACGCAATCCAAGAGACCCAGTACTTC. This codes for CASSQLDAIQETQYF.

This clonotype was recorded at least ten times. The genes are TRBV18 and TRBJ2-5; D gene ambiguous. The germline V gene has CDR1 KGHSH and CDR2 LQKENI. The CDR3 totals 13 residues. The V end was cut by 1 base, the J end by 1 base, with 4 bases between. Written as DNA, the CDR3 is TGTGCCAGCTCACCACAGATCCAAGAGACCCAGTACTTC. Translation: CASSPQIQETQYF. Full variable domain (missing parts from reference TRBV18 and TRBJ2-5): NAGVMQNPRHLVRRRGQEARLRCSPMKGHSHVYWYRQLPEEGLKFMVYLQKENIIDESGMPKERFSAEFPKEGPSILRIQQVVRGDSAAYFCASSPQIQETQYFGPGTRLLVL.

This clonotype was detected only a few times. This chain links TRBV7-2 with TRBJ2-5; 8 nucleotides agree with TRBD1. There are 14 residues in the CDR3. Germline loops: CDR1 SGHTA, CDR2 FQGNSA. Trimming removed 5 bases from V and 6 bases from J; junction bases left unmatched: 8. For the CDR3, the DNA is TGTGCCAGCAGCCTGGACAGGGACTTCAAGACCCAGTACTTC. Protein: CASSLDRDFKTQYF.

This clonotype has a count of ten or more. The chain employs TRBV4-1 and TRBJ2-1; a weak D match, TRBD2 (6 bases). Looked up from germline, CDR1 is MGHRA and CDR2 is YSYEKL. The CDR3 is 15 residues long. V lost 4 bases and J lost 0, with 10 bases in between. CDR3: CASSPSDYSYNEQFF. The CDR3 DNA sequence: TGCGCCAGCAGCCCTAGCGACTACTCCTACAATGAGCAGTTCTTC.

A note on this clonotype: The junction departs from the called germline gene at one end, perhaps through a read error. The J gene is TRBJ2-3, the V gene TRBV3-1; 10 nucleotides agree with TRBD2. Germline-derived CDR1 and CDR2 are LGHDT and YNNKEL (reference sequence). The CDR3 contains 17 residues. The CDR3 DNA sequence: TGTGCCAGCAACCAAGCCCGGCTAGCGGGAGAAAGTGCTACGCAGTATTTT. Translated, it gives CASNQARLAGESATQYF.

V and J are TRBV28 and TRBJ1-2, with 8 bases fitting TRBD1. Losses at the gene ends were 6 bases for V and 8 bases for J; bases not matched to a gene: 17. The CDR3 sequence is 16 residues long. Germline V lookup: CDR1 MDHEN, CDR2 SYDVKM. The CDR3 coding sequence is TGTGCCAGCAGCCCAGACGGGACAGGAACAGGATGGGGCTACACCTTC. This encodes CASSPDGTGTGWGYTF.

Many counts were recorded for this clonotype. The V gene is TRBV6-1, the J gene TRBJ1-4; D remains ambiguous. The CDR3 contains 14 residues. Trimming left V 3 bases short and J 3 bases short, with 8 bases between. Germline V lookup: CDR1 MNHNS, CDR2 SASEGT. The CDR3 DNA reads as TGTGCCAGCAGTGACGGGTCCGCTAATGAAAAACTGTTTTTT. It translates to CASSDGSANEKLFF.

Many counts were recorded for this clonotype. V gene TRBV10-3 combines with J gene TRBJ1-5; D unclear. This CDR3 is built from 12 residues. Germline V gene data show CDR1 as ENHRY and CDR2 as SYGVKD. V gave up 10 bases and J gave up 4 bases, with 11 bases separating them. In DNA, the CDR3 is TGTGCCACCACTACAGAGAATCAGCCCCAGCATTTT. Amino acid sequence: CATTTENQPQHF.

J is TRBJ1-5 and V is TRBV6-6, with TRBD1 as a possible D gene (5 bases). The V and J ends lost 0 bases and 5 bases respectively, with 5 bases between them. Germline-derived CDR1 and CDR2 are MNHNY and SVGAGI (reference sequence). This CDR3 comprises 13 residues. The CDR3 nucleotides are TGTGCCAGCAGTTACTCGGGGGATCAGCCCCAGCATTTT. Its translation: CASSYSGDQPQHF.

Within the sample, this clonotype is medium-sized. The chain combines TRBV29-1 with TRBJ2-1, with a tentative D call TRBD2 (5 bases). Trimming took off 4 bases at V and 5 bases at J, with 9 bases between the two ends. The CDR3 is 12 amino acids. Germline assignment: CDR1 SQVTM and CDR2 ANQGSEA. CDR3 DNA: TGCAGCGTTGCTAGCAGCCACAATGAGCAGTTCTTC. Translating it yields CSVASSHNEQFF.